The clone carrying this T cell receptor (beta chain) has only a few counts. Sequenced by immunoSEQ multiplex PCR; TCRdb stores in-frame clones only, minus some. The data show about 260,000 clones, around 91% seen once. The source of the sample is a study of cytomegalovirus exposure and HLA in healthy donors. In the study overall: The 120 validation repertoires used the same platform as the approximately 620 first-cohort repertoires (as reported by a later analysis).

The source material was PBMCs. This sequence originates from a woman under 40 in good health and CMV-seronegative.

In DNA form, the CDR3 reads TGTGCCAGCAGTTATCAAGCGGGAACCGGGGAGCTGTTTTTT. Translating gives CASSYQAGTGELFF. This rearrangement joins TRBV6-6 to TRBJ2-2, with 7 bases identical to TRBD2. CDR3 length: 14 residues. CDR1 is MNHNY and CDR2 is SVGAGI in the germline V gene (reference sequence). Losses at the gene ends were 3 bases for V and 5 bases for J; bases not matched to a gene: 3.